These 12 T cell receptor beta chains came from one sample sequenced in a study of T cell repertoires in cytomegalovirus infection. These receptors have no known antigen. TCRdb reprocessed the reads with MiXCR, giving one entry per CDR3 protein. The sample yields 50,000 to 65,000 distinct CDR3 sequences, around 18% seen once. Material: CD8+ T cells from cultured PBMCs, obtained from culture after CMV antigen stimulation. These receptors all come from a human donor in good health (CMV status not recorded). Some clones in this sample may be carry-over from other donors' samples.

The CDR3 DNA reads TGCGCCAGCAGCTTGGGAGGACCCCGGGAGACCCAGTACTTC. Protein sequence: CASSLGGPRETQYF. This sequence joins TRBV5-1 and TRBJ2-5; D gene unclear. The germline CDR1 and CDR2 sequences are SGHRS and YFSETQ. The CDR3 loop spans 14 amino acids. V dropped 0 bases and J dropped 5 bases, with 11 bases sitting between them.

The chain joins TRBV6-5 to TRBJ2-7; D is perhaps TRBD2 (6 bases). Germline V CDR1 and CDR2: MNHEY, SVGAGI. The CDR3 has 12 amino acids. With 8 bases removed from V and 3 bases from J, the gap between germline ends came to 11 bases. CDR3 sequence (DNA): TGTGCCAGCCGGAGGGGATTCTACGAGCAGTACTTC. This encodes CASRRGFYEQYF.

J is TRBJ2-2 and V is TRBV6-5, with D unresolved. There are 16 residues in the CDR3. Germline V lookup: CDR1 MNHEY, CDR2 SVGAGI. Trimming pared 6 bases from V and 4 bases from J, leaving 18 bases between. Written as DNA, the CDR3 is TGTGCCAGCAGCCCCCTGGGATACTCGGGCACCGGGGAGCTGTTTTTT. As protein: CASSPLGYSGTGELFF.

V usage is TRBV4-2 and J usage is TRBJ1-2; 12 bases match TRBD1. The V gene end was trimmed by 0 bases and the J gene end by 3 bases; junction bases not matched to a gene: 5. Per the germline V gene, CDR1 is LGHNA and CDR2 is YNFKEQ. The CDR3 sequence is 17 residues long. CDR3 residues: CASSQDTGQGAYYGYTF. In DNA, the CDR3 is TGTGCCAGCAGCCAAGATACGGGACAGGGGGCTTACTATGGCTACACCTTC.

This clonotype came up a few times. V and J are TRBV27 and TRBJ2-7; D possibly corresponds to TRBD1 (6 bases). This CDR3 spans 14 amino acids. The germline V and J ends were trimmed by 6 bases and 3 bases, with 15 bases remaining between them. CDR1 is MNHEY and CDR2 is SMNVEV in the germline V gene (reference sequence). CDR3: CASRDTGTSYEQYF. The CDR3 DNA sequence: TGTGCCAGCAGGGATACCGGGACAAGCTACGAGCAGTACTTC.

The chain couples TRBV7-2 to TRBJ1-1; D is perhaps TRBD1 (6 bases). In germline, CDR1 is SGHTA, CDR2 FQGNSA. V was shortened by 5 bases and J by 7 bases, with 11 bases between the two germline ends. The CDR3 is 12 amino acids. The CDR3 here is CASSTTGIEAFF. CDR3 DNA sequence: TGTGCCAGCAGCACCACAGGGATTGAAGCTTTCTTT.

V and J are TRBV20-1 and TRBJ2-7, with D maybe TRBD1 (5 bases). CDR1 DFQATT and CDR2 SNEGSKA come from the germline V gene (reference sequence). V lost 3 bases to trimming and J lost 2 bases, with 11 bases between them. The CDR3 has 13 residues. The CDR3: CSASRGRTYEQYF. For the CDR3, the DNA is TGCAGTGCTAGTAGGGGAAGAACCTACGAGCAGTACTTC.

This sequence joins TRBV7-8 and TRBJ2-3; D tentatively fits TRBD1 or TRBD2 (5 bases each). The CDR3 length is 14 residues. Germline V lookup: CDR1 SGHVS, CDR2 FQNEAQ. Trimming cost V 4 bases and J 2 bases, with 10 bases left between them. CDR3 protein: CASSSRDHTDTQYF. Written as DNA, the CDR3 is TGTGCCAGCAGCTCCCGGGACCACACAGATACGCAGTATTTT.

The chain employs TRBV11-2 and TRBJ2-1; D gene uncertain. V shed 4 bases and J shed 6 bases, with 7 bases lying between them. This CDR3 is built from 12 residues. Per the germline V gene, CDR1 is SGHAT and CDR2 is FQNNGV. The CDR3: CASSSSRNEQFF. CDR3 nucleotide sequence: TGTGCCAGCAGCTCCAGTCGCAATGAGCAGTTCTTC.

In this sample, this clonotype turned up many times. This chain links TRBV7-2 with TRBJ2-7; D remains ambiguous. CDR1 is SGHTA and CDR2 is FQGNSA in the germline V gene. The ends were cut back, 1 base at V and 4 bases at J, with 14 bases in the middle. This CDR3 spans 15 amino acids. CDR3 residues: CASSLVWVDLYEQYF. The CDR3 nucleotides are TGTGCCAGCAGCTTAGTATGGGTAGATCTATACGAGCAGTACTTC.

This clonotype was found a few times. The CDR3 here is CSARDRGTSTDTQYF. CDR3 sequence (DNA): TGCAGTGCTAGAGATCGCGGTACTAGCACAGATACGCAGTATTTT. V is TRBV20-1 and J is TRBJ2-3, with D hard to call. Looked up from germline, CDR1 is DFQATT and CDR2 is SNEGSKA (reference sequence). The CDR3 is made up of 15 amino acids. V lost 0 bases, J lost 0 bases, and 10 bases lay in between.

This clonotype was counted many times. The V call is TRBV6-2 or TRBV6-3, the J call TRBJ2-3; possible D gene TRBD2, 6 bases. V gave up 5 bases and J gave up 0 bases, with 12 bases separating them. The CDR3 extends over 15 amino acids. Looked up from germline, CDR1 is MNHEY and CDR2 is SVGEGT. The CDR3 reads CASSPRSGSTDTQYF. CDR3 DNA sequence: TGTGCCAGCAGTCCGAGGAGCGGGAGCACAGATACGCAGTATTTT.